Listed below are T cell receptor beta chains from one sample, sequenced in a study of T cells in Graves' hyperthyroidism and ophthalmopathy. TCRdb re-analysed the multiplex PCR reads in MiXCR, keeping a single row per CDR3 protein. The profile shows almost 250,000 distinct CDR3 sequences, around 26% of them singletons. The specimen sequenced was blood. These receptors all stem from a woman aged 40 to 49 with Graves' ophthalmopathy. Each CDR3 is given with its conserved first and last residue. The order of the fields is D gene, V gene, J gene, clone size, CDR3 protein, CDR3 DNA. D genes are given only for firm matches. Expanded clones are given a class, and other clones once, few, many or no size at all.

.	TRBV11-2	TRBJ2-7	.	CASSLERGETYGQYF	TGTGCCAGCAGCTTAGAACGTGGGGAGACCTACGGGCAGTACTTC
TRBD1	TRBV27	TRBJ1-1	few	CASRQGTANTEAFF	TGTGCCAGCAGGCAGGGGACAGCGAACACTGAAGCTTTCTTT
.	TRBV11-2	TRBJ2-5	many	CASSSQGRTETQYF	TGTGCCAGCAGCTCACAGGGTCGGACGGAGACCCAGTACTTC
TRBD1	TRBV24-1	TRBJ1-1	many	CATSEAGTGPNTEAFF	TGTGCCACCAGTGAAGCCGGGACAGGCCCGAACACTGAAGCTTTCTTT
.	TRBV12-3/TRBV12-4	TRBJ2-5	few	CASSPTGGGQEETQYF	TGTGCCAGCAGCCCGACAGGTGGGGGGCAAGAAGAGACCCAGTACTTC
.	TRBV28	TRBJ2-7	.	CASSTGGRSSYEQYF	TGTGCCAGCAGTACCGGGGGAAGGAGCTCCTACGAGCAGTACTTC
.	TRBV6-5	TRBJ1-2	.	CASSCKADWGYNF	TGTGCCAGCAGTTGTAAAGCCGACTGGGGCTACAACTTC
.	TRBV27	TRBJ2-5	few	CASSFRYHETQYF	TGTGCCAGCAGTTTTCGGTACCACGAGACCCAGTACTTC
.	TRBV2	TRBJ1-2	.	CASSDPANRNYGYTF	TGTGCCAGCAGTGACCCGGCAAATCGTAACTATGGCTACACCTTC
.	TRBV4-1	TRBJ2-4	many	CASSRGIFLAKNIQYF	TGCGCCAGCAGCCGCGGGATCTTCCTAGCCAAAAACATTCAGTACTTC
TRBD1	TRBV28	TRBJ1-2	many	CASGRGHIYGYTF	TGTGCCAGCGGCAGGGGGCACATTTATGGCTACACCTTC
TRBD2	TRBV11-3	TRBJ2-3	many	CASSLMGSGSSDTQYF	TGTGCCAGCAGCTTAATGGGTAGCGGGAGTTCTGATACGCAGTATTTT
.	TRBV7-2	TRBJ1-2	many	CASSPPEDRRRGYTF	TGTGCCAGCAGCCCACCGGAGGACCGGCGGAGGGGCTACACCTTC
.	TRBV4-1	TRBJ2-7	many	CASSQDRGYPYEQYF	TGCGCCAGCAGCCAAGATCGTGGTTACCCCTACGAGCAGTACTTC
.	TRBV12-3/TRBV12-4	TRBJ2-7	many	CASSSPTYYEQYF	TGTGCCAGCAGTTCCCCCACCTACTACGAGCAGTACTTC
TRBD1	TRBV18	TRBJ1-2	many	CASSLGQGSNYGYTF	TGTGCCAGCTCACTAGGACAGGGGTCTAACTATGGCTACACCTTC
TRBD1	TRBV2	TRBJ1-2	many	CASSDGQGAYGYTF	TGTGCCAGCAGCGATGGTCAGGGGGCCTATGGCTACACCTTC
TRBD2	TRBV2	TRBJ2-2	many	CASSQELPGSSGSSTGELFF	TGTGCCAGCAGTCAAGAACTGCCGGGATCTAGCGGGAGTAGCACCGGGGAGCTGTTTTTT
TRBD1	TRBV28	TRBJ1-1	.	CASITGGSSAEAFF	TGTGCCAGCATCACAGGGGGCTCGTCGGCTGAAGCTTTCTTT
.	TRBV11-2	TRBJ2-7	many	CASSGLVTYEQYF	TGTGCCAGCAGCGGACTCGTCACCTACGAGCAGTACTTC
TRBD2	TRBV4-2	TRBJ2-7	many	CASSQERLAVYEQYF	TGTGCCAGCAGCCAAGAAAGGCTAGCGGTTTACGAGCAGTACTTC
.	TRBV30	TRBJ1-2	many	CAWTPRNPEGVGYTF	TGTGCCTGGACCCCAAGAAATCCAGAGGGGGTCGGCTACACCTTC
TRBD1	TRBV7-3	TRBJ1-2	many	CASSLGTEPLYGYTF	TGTGCCAGCAGCTTGGGGACAGAACCCCTCTATGGCTACACCTTC
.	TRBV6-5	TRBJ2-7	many	CAGSSQTYEQYF	TGTGCCGGCAGTTCCCAAACCTACGAGCAGTACTTC
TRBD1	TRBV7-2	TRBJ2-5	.	CASSHRTGEETQYF	TGTGCCAGCAGCCATCGGACAGGGGAAGAGACCCAGTACTTC
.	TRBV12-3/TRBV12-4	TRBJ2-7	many	CASRLQALSYEQYF	TGTGCCAGCAGACTCCAGGCCCTCTCCTACGAGCAGTACTTC
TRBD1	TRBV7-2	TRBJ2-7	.	CASSLAGSGTVGEQYF	TGTGCCAGCAGCTTAGCAGGCTCCGGGACAGTAGGCGAGCAGTACTTC